These 10 T cell receptor beta chains were sequenced from one sample in a study of blood T cell repertoires in COVID-19. Profiled with immunoSEQ multiplex PCR; TCRdb holds only in-frame clones, not every one. The sample includes about 310,000 clones, 90% of them seen just once. Material: peripheral blood. The source of these receptors is a middle-aged woman with COVID-19, enrolled during active disease.

This rearrangement joins TRBV28 to TRBJ2-2; TRBD1 agrees at 9 bases. Trimming took 7 bases from V and 7 from J; bases not matched to a gene: 10. CDR1 MDHEN and CDR2 SYDVKM come from the germline V gene. CDR3 size: 15 residues. CDR3 residues: CASTTRDREGGELFF. The CDR3 nucleotides are TGTGCCAGCACTACGCGGGACAGGGAAGGCGGGGAGCTGTTTTTT.

The chain uses TRBV29-1 and TRBJ1-4, with 7 bases lining up with TRBD1. V lost 6 bases and J lost 8; bases outside the gene matches: 9. Germline-derived CDR1 and CDR2 are SQVTM and ANQGSEA. The CDR3 spans 13 residues. This CDR3 reads CSVLGGAGEKLFF. Written as DNA, the CDR3 is TGCAGCGTGCTAGGGGGCGCCGGGGAAAAACTGTTTTTT. The full variable domain, its missing parts supplied by reference TRBV29-1 and TRBJ1-4, is SAVISQKPSRDICQRGTSLTIQCQVDSQVTMMFWYRQQPGQSLTLIATANQGSEATYESGFVIDKFPISRPNLTFSTLTVSNMSPEDSSIYLCSVLGGAGEKLFFGSGTQLSVL.

The V and J genes are TRBV9 and TRBJ1-5; D is uncertain. The CDR3 is 17 amino acids. Deletions cut 4 bases from V and 1 base from J, with 18 bases between. CDR1 and CDR2 from the germline V gene are SGDLS and YYNGEE. CDR3 sequence: CASSSGPGLESNQPQHF. As DNA, the CDR3 is TGTGCCAGCAGCTCCGGTCCGGGGTTGGAGAGCAATCAGCCCCAGCATTTT.

For the CDR3, the DNA is TGTGCCAGCAGCTCAACCCCTCCGGGACCCCTCCACTTT. This codes for CASSSTPPGPLHF. V gene TRBV7-9 combines with J gene TRBJ1-6; D is unresolved. V lost 4 bases and J 12 bases, leaving 13 bases between the germline ends. Per germline, CDR1 SEHNR and CDR2 FQNEAQ (reference sequence). This CDR3 has 13 amino acids.

The chain combines TRBV30 with TRBJ2-1; D may be TRBD2 (6 bases). The germline CDR1 and CDR2 sequences are GTSNPN and SVGIG (reference sequence). The V and J ends lost 5 bases and 8 bases respectively, with 19 bases between them. The CDR3 consists of 14 residues. CDR3 residues: CAWVGKGGVDEQFF. The CDR3 coding sequence is TGTGCCTGGGTGGGAAAGGGAGGAGTCGATGAGCAGTTCTTC.

The chain carries TRBV7-8 and TRBJ1-1; 7 nucleotides line up with TRBD1. V shed 5 bases and J 1 base; nucleotides not matched to a gene: 7. Looked up from germline, CDR1 is SGHVS and CDR2 is FQNEAQ. The CDR3 covers 15 residues. This CDR3 is CASSKQGPRNTEAFF. CDR3 sequence (DNA): TGTGCCAGCAGCAAACAGGGGCCCCGGAACACTGAAGCTTTCTTT.

The rearrangement links TRBV28 to TRBJ1-5, with 7 nucleotides matching TRBD1. Trimming removed 2 bases from V and 3 bases from J; junction bases left unmatched: 4. The germline gives CDR1 MDHEN, CDR2 SYDVKM. This CDR3 is built from 15 residues. The DNA for the CDR3 is TGTGCCAGCAGTTTAGAGGGGGCCCTCAATCAGCCCCAGCATTTT. Encoded protein: CASSLEGALNQPQHF.

The V call is TRBV7-9, the J call TRBJ2-1; weak D call: TRBD1 (5 bases). V gave up 5 bases and J gave up 0 bases, with 14 bases separating them. CDR1 SEHNR and CDR2 FQNEAQ come from the germline V gene (reference sequence). This CDR3 has 16 residues. CDR3 sequence reads: CASSGRVLSSYNEQFF. The CDR3 coding sequence is TGTGCCAGCAGCGGCAGGGTTTTGAGCTCCTACAATGAGCAGTTCTTC.

V usage is TRBV10-3 and J usage is TRBJ1-2, with 11 bases lining up with TRBD1. J gave up 3 bases and V 2 bases, and 5 bases lay outside the gene matches. CDR1 and CDR2 from the germline V gene are ENHRY and SYGVKD. The CDR3 has 16 amino acids. The CDR3 DNA reads as TGTGCCATCAGTGAGATCCGGACAGGGGGCGACTATGGCTACACCTTC. It is translated as CAISEIRTGGDYGYTF.

The gene calls are TRBV2 and TRBJ2-2, with 10 bases aligning to TRBD2. The CDR3 length is 14 residues. With V trimmed by 7 bases and J by 4 bases, 3 bases remained unmatched. Germline CDR1 reads SNHLY; CDR2 reads FYNNEI. CDR3 sequence: CASKASGSTGELFF. The CDR3 coding sequence is TGTGCCAGCAAGGCTAGCGGGAGCACCGGGGAGCTGTTTTTT.